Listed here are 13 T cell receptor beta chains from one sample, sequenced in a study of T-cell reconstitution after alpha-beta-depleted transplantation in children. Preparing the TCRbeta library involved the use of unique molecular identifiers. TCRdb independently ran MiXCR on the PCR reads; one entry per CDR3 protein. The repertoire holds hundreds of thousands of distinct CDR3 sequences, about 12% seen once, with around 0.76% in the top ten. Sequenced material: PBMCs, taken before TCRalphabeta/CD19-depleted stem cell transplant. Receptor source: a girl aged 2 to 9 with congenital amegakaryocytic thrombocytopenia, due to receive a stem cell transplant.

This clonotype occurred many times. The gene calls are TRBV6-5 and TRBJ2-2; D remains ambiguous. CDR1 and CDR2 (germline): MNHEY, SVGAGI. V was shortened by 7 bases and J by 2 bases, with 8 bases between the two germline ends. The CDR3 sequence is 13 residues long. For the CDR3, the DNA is TGTGCCAGCAAGATAAGCAACACCGGGGAGCTGTTTTTT. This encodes CASKISNTGELFF.

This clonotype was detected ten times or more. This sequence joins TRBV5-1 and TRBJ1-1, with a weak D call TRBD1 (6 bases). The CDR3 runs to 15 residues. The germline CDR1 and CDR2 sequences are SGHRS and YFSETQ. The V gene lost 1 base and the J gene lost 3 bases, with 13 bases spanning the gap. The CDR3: CASSLLQGKDTEAFF. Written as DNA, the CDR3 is TGCGCCAGCAGCTTGTTACAGGGCAAGGACACTGAAGCTTTCTTT.

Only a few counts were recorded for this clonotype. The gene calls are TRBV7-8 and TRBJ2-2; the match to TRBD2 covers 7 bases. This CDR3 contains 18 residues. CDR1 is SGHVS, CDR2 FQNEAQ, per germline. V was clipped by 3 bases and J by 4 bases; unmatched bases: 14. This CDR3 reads CASSFPTAGTIGTGELFF. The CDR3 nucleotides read TGTGCCAGCAGCTTCCCAACAGCCGGGACTATCGGCACCGGGGAGCTGTTTTTT. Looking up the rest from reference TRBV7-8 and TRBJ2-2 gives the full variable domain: GAGVSQSPRYKVAKRGQDVALRCDPISGHVSLFWYQQALGQGPEFLTYFQNEAQLDKSGLPSDRFFAERPEGSVSTLKIQRTQQEDSAVYLCASSFPTAGTIGTGELFFGEGSRLTVL.

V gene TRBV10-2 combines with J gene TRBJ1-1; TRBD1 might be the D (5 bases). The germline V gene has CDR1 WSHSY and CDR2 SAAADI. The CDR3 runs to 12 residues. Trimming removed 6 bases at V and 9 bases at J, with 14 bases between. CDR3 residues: CASSHNLDKAFF. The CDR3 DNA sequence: TGCGCCAGCAGCCACAATTTGGACAAAGCTTTCTTT.

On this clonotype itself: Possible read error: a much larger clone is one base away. CDR3 DNA sequence: TGTGCCAGCAGTTTGGGGACAGTGGGCACCGGGGAGCTGATTTTT. As protein: CASSLGTVGTGELIF. The chain is built from TRBV12-3 or TRBV12-4 and TRBJ2-2, with 7 bases lining up with TRBD1. The CDR3 is made up of 15 amino acids.

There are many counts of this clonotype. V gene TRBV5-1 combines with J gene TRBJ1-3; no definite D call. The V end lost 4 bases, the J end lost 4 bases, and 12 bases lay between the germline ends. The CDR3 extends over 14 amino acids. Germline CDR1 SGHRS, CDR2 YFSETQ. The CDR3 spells CASSVGDTGNTIYF. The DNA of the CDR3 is TGCGCCAGCAGCGTCGGAGACACCGGAAACACCATATATTTT. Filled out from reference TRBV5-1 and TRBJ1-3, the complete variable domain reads KAGVTQTPRYLIKTRGQQVTLSCSPISGHRSVSWYQQTPGQGLQFLFEYFSETQRNKGNFPGRFSGRQFSNSRSEMNVSTLELGDSALYLCASSVGDTGNTIYFGEGSWLTVV.

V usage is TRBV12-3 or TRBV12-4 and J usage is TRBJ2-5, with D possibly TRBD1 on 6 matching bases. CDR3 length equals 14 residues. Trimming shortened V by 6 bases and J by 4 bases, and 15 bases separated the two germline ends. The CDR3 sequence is CASSQQGLLETQYF. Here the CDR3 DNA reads TGTGCCAGCAGCCAACAGGGTTTATTAGAGACCCAGTACTTC.

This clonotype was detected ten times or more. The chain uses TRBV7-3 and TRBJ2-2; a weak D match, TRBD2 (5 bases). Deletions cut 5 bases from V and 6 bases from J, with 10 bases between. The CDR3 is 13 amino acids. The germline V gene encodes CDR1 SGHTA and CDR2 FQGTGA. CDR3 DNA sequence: TGTGCCAGCAGCCACGGAGGCGCCGGGGAGCTGTTTTTT. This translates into CASSHGGAGELFF.

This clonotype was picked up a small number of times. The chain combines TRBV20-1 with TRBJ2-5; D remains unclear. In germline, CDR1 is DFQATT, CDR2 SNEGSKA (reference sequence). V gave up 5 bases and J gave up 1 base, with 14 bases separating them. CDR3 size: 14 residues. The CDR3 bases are TGCAGTGCTTCGTCCAGGTCTATCCAAGAGACCCAGTACTTC. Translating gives CSASSRSIQETQYF.

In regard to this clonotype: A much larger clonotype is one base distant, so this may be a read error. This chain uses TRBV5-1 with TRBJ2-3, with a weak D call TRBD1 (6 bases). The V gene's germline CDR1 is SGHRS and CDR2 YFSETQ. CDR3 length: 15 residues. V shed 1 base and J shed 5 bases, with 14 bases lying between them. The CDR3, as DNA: TGCGCCAGCAGCTTGAGCGTAGGGGACATAGATACGCAGTATTTT. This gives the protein CASSLSVGDIDTQYF. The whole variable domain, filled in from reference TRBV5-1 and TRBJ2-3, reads KAGVTQTPRYLIKTRGQQVTLSCSPISGHRSVSWYQQTPGQGLQFLFEYFSETQRNKGNFPGRFSGRQFSNSRSEMNVSTLELGDSALYLCASSLSVGDIDTQYFGPGTRLTVL.

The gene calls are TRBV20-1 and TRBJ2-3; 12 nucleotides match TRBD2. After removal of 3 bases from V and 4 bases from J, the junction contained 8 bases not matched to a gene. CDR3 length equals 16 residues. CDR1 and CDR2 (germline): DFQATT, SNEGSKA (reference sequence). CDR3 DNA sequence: TGCAGTGCTAGGGCCCTAGCGGGAGGGTACCCAGATACGCAGTATTTT. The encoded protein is CSARALAGGYPDTQYF.

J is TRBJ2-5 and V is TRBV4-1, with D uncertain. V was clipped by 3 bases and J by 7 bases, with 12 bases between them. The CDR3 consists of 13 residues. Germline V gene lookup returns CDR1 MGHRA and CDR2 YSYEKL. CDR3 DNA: TGCGCCAGCAGCCAGGATGCGTTATCGACCCAGTACTTC. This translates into CASSQDALSTQYF.

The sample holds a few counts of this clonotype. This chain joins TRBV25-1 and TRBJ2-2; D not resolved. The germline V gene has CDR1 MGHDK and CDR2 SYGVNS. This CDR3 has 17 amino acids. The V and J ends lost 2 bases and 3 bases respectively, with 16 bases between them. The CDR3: CASSEGMAYDDTGELFF. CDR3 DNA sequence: TGTGCCAGCAGTGAAGGGATGGCGTACGACGACACCGGGGAGCTGTTTTTT.